This TCR beta chain was observed in a study of T cell responses to AZD1222 COVID-19 vaccine. It was second doses at about 4 or about 12 weeks that were pooled. Study-wide findings and caveats: Donors, mostly white British, included more females; clonal diversity was possibly underestimated. In the spike-specific TCR repertoire, nearly half reportedly target unmutated variant regions. The study found Spike-specific TCR breadth and depth rose after two AZD1222 doses.

A remark on this clone: Its antigen is currently unknown.

CDR1 is LGHDT, CDR2 YNNKEL, per germline (reference sequence). V shed 10 bases and J shed 4 bases, with 13 bases lying between them. This CDR3 is built from 12 residues. Profiling relied on immunoSEQ multiplex PCR, and the TCRdb table lists in-frame clones only, not all of them. The sample lists 150,000 to 200,000 clones, approximately 90% occurring once. This chain joins TRBV3-1 (or the pseudogene TRBV3-2) and TRBJ1-1; no reliable D call. This clonotype was obtained from an adult who received the AZD1222 COVID-19 vaccine. This sample comprised peripheral blood, obtained 28 days after the second AZD1222 dose. CDR3 nucleotides: TGTGCCACCAGGAGGGATCCCACTGAAGCTTTCTTT. Translation: CATRRDPTEAFF.